These 2 T cell receptor beta chains were all obtained from the same sample, sequenced in a study of T cell changes during pregnancy in multiple sclerosis. Method: immunoSEQ multiplex PCR; TCRdb's copy keeps in-frame clones and lacks some. The sample includes about 56,000 clones, around nine tenths of them seen just once. Sequencing was done on a sample of peripheral blood from another person, used as feeder cells. These receptors were collected from a human donor whose cells served as feeder cells for cultures in a pregnancy study.

The gene calls are TRBV7-8 and TRBJ2-1; 7 bases are a match to TRBD1. The CDR3 consists of 15 residues. V dropped 1 base and J dropped 0; count of bases not matched to a gene: 0. CDR1 SGHVS and CDR2 FQNEAQ come from the germline V gene. The CDR3 loop reads CASSLGTGSYNEQFF. Written as DNA, the CDR3 is TGTGCCAGCAGCTTAGGGACAGGCTCCTACAATGAGCAGTTCTTC.

V and J are TRBV19 and TRBJ2-7; tentatively, D is TRBD1 or TRBD2 (5 bases each). Per germline, CDR1 LNHDA and CDR2 SQIVND (reference sequence). There are 15 residues in the CDR3. Trimming removed 5 bases from V and 0 bases from J, with 14 bases in between. CDR3 nucleotide sequence: TGTGCCAGTAGTCCTTCAGGGACGGGCTCCTACGAGCAGTACTTC. Protein: CASSPSGTGSYEQYF.